This paragraph covers one T cell receptor beta chain sequence. TCRdb re-analysed the 5' RACE reads in MiXCR, keeping a single row per CDR3 protein. The data contain more than 450,000 distinct CDR3 sequences, 20% to 25% of them singletons. The data were obtained in a study of T cells after yellow fever vaccination. This CDR3 region has 17 residues. Trimming removed 3 bases from V and 3 bases from J; junction bases left unmatched: 9. CDR1 and CDR2 from the germline V gene are LGHNA and YSLEER. This specimen was PBMCs, taken about 20 days after the first yellow fever vaccination. The clonotype was recovered from a man aged 18 to 29 who received the YFV17D yellow fever vaccine. V usage is TRBV4-3 and J usage is TRBJ2-3, with 10 bases aligning to TRBD1. The CDR3, as DNA: TGCGCCAGCAGCCATTACCCGGGACAGGGGTCGACAGATACGCAGTATTTT. Its protein is CASSHYPGQGSTDTQYF.